The 8 T cell receptor beta chains listed next were all sequenced from one sample in a study of blood T cell repertoires in COVID-19. TCRdb keeps only in-frame clones here, not all; method: immunoSEQ multiplex PCR. The sample records 170,000 or so clones, around 87% being singletons. Sequenced: peripheral blood. All receptors come from a man aged 55 to 70 with COVID-19, enrolled during active disease.

The CDR3 protein is CASSSSGASSGANVLTF. The CDR3 nucleotides are TGTGCCAGCAGTTCCAGCGGGGCGAGCTCTGGGGCCAACGTCCTGACTTTC. The chain links TRBV27 to TRBJ2-6; TRBD2 matches at 7 bases. V dropped 4 bases and J dropped 0; count of bases not matched to a gene: 6. The CDR3 extends over 17 amino acids. Germline V gives CDR1 MNHEY, CDR2 SMNVEV (reference sequence).

The J gene is TRBJ1-2, the V gene TRBV7-9; D call uncertain. With 2 bases removed from V and 2 bases from J, the gap between germline ends came to 9 bases. The germline CDR1 and CDR2 sequences are SEHNR and FQNEAQ (reference sequence). The CDR3 spans 14 residues. The CDR3 nucleotides read TGTGCCAGCAGCTTAAGTGCAGTCAACTATGGCTACACCTTC. This gives the protein CASSLSAVNYGYTF. Drawing the rest from reference TRBV7-9 and TRBJ1-2, the complete variable domain is DTGVSQNPRHKITKRGQNVTFRCDPISEHNRLYWYRQTLGQGPEFLTYFQNEAQLEKSRLLSDRFSAERPKGSFSTLEIQRTEQGDSAMYLCASSLSAVNYGYTFGSGTRLTVV.

The chain combines TRBV2 with TRBJ1-5; D not certain. The germline CDR1 and CDR2 sequences are SNHLY and FYNNEI. V was pared by 8 bases and J by 2 bases, with 10 bases between. CDR3 size: 13 residues. This chain's CDR3 is CASRGYGNQPQHF. Written as DNA, the CDR3 is TGTGCCAGCCGGGGTTATGGCAATCAGCCCCAGCATTTT.

The chain is built from TRBV3-1 (or the pseudogene TRBV3-2) and TRBJ1-3; D unresolved. Germline assignment: CDR1 LGHDT and CDR2 YNNKEL (reference sequence). CDR3 length: 17 amino acids. V was cut by 4 bases and J by 0 bases, with 16 bases left in between. For the CDR3, the DNA is TGTGCCAGCAGCCCTCTCCCCCAATCGAGCTCTGGAAACACCATATATTTT. Its protein product is CASSPLPQSSSGNTIYF.

CDR3 in amino acids: CAISESIGQGTEAFF. CDR3 DNA: TGTGCCATCAGTGAGTCGATAGGACAAGGGACTGAAGCTTTCTTT. This chain joins TRBV10-3 and TRBJ1-1; D might be TRBD1 (5 bases). The CDR3 runs to 15 residues. Trimming took 0 bases from V and 5 from J, leaving 13 bases between them. Germline V CDR1 and CDR2: ENHRY, SYGVKD.

V is TRBV11-2 and J is TRBJ1-6; 7 positions match TRBD1. V shed 4 bases and J 10 bases; nucleotides not matched to a gene: 10. CDR3 size: 15 residues. Looked up from germline, CDR1 is SGHAT and CDR2 is FQNNGV. CDR3 nucleotides: TGTGCCAGCAGCTCGCAGGGGGTCATGGGCTCACCCCTCCACTTT. Translated: CASSSQGVMGSPLHF.

This clone appeared a single time. The rearrangement links TRBV4-3 to TRBJ2-7; D is possibly TRBD2 (5 bases). The CDR3 sequence is 16 residues long. The V end was cut by 4 bases, the J end by 0 bases, with 16 bases between. The germline CDR1 and CDR2 sequences are LGHNA and YSLEER. The CDR3 sequence is CASSPGMSGFSYEQYF. For the CDR3, the DNA is TGCGCCAGCAGCCCCGGGATGAGCGGCTTCTCCTACGAGCAGTACTTC.

This rearrangement joins TRBV28 to TRBJ1-6, with D hard to call. Trimming took 4 bases from V and 3 from J, leaving 16 bases between them. Germline loops: CDR1 MDHEN, CDR2 SYDVKM. The CDR3 has 17 amino acids. DNA for the CDR3: TGTGCCAGCAGTTCAAAACGCGGCCCGTTCTATAATTCACCCCTCCACTTT. Its translation: CASSSKRGPFYNSPLHF.